Following are 7 T cell receptor beta chains from one sample sequenced in a study of T cells expressing NK-cell markers. TCRdb re-called the 5' RACE reads and catalogs CDR3 proteins one per entry, DNA excluded. The sample totals about 260,000 distinct CDR3 sequences; its top ten clones hold about 4%. Sequencing was performed on blood T cells: a sorted CD56 or NKG2C T cell subset, CD4+ or CD8+ T cells, or bulk PBMC T cells (not recorded which). These receptors were taken from a woman aged 18-70 years in good health.

The rearrangement uses TRBV6-5 and TRBJ2-3; TCRdb reports TRBD2, a call that lacks DNA to check it against. The CDR3 length is 17 residues. CDR1 is MNHEY and CDR2 is SVGAGI in the germline V gene. The chain's CDR3 is CASSYTPLGGGVGTQYF.

The rearrangement uses TRBV28 and TRBJ2-1; TCRdb reports TRBD2, a call that lacks DNA to check it against. Germline CDR1 MDHEN, CDR2 SYDVKM. The CDR3 length is 15 residues. The CDR3 here is CASIPLGLAGNEQFF.

V is TRBV5-1 and J is TRBJ1-1; lacking DNA, the TRBD1 call made by TCRdb goes unchecked. The germline V gene has CDR1 SGHRS and CDR2 YFSETQ. The CDR3 sequence is 16 residues long. CDR3 sequence reads: CASSLGQIRVNTEAFF.

This chain joins TRBV6-2 or TRBV6-3 and TRBJ2-1. In germline, CDR1 is MNHEY, CDR2 SVGEGT. The CDR3 has 13 residues. The CDR3 region is CASNQGVQNEQFF.

The chain links TRBV12-3 or TRBV12-4 to TRBJ2-7; TCRdb picks TRBD2, but there is no DNA to check that call. The CDR3 is 13 residues long. CDR3 loop: CASRRESTYEQYF.

CDR3 loop: CASRVERNEQFF. This chain uses TRBV5-6 with TRBJ2-1. Germline CDR1 and CDR2: SGHDT and YYEEEE. CDR3 length equals 12 residues.

The chain is built from TRBV27 and TRBJ2-7; TCRdb selects TRBD2, and the lack of DNA leaves this call unchecked. There are 17 residues in the CDR3. Germline CDR1 and CDR2: MNHEY and SMNVEV (reference sequence). The CDR3 protein is CASSFRATPDPNYEQYF.